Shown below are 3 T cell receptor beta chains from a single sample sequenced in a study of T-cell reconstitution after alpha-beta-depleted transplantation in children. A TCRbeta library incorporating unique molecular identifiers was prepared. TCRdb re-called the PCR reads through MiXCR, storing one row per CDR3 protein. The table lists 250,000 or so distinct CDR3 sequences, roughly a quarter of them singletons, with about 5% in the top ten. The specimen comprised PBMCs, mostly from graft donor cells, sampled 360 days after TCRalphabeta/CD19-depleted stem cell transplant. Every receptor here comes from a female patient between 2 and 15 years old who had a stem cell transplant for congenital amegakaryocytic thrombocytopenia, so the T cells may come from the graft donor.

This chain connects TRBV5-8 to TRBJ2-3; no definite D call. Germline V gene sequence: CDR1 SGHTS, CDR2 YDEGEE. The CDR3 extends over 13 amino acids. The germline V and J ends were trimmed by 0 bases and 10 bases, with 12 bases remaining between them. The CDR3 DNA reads TGTGCCAGCAGCTTGGCCCCCGCTTTGGCGCAGTATTTT. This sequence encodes CASSLAPALAQYF.

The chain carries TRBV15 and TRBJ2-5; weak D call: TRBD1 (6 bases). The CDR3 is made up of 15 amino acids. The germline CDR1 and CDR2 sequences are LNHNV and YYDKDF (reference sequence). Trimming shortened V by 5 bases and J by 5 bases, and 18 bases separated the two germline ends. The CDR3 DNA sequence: TGTGCCACCAGCCTACAGGGTGGCAGGGAGGAGACCCAGTACTTC. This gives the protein CATSLQGGREETQYF.

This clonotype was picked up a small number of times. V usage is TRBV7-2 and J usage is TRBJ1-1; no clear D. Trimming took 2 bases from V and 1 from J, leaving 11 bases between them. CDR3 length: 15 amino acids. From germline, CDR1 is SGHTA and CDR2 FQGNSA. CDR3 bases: TGTGCCAGCAGCTTAATGGTCATCCAGAACACTGAAGCTTTCTTT. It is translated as CASSLMVIQNTEAFF.